The following is a T cell receptor (beta chain) sequence with its context. The repertoire was sequenced with immunoSEQ multiplex PCR; TCRdb's copy has only in-frame clones and lacks some. This sample has 2 million to 2.5 million clones, with just under 95% found just once. This record belongs to a study of shared clonotypes between healthy human individuals. The CDR3 length is 15 residues. Germline lookup yields CDR1 LGHNA and CDR2 YSLEER. V was shortened by 0 bases and J by 2 bases, with 10 bases between the two germline ends. The sequencing input was naive CD4+ T cells from PBMCs. Described subset: CD45RA+ positively selected. V is TRBV4-3 and J is TRBJ1-2; D unresolved. The receptor was isolated from a man aged 18 to 29 in good health. Some clones in this sample may be carry-over from other donors' samples. The DNA for the CDR3 is TGCGCCAGCAGCCAAGATGGGGAGAACAACTATGGCTACACCTTC. It is translated as CASSQDGENNYGYTF.